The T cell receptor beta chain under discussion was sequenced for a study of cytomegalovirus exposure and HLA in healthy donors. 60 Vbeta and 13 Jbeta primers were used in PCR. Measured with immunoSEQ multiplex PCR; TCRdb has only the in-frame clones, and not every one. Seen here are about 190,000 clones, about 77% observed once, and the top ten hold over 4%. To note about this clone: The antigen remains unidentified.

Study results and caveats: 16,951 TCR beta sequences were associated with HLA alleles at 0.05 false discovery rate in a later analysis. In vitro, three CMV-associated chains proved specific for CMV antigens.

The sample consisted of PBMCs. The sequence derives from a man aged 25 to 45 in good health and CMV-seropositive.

CDR3 loop: CASSVYRGITYEQYF. The CDR3 DNA reads TGTGCCAGCAGTGTTTACAGGGGGATCACCTACGAGCAGTACTTC. The chain uses TRBV27 and TRBJ2-7; TRBD1 agrees at 8 bases. Per germline, CDR1 MNHEY and CDR2 SMNVEV (reference sequence). The CDR3 spans 15 residues. V dropped 5 bases and J dropped 2; count of bases not matched to a gene: 8.